Listed below are T cell receptor beta chains from one sample, sequenced in a study of blood T cell repertoires in COVID-19. Measured with immunoSEQ multiplex PCR; TCRdb has only the in-frame clones, and not every one. The sample consists of about 80,000 clones, around 80% of them appearing once. The material sequenced was peripheral blood. These TCRs come from a man at least 80 years old with active or convalescent COVID-19. Each CDR3 is given with its conserved first and last residue. D genes are given only for firm matches. Clone sizes are given selectively: once, few, many, or a class where the clone is expanded.

V	D	J	size	DNA	CDR3
TRBV4-3	TRBD2	TRBJ2-7	NA	TGCGCCAGCAGCCAAGGGGTGGGCGGGAGCTACGAGCAGTACTTC	CASSQGVGGSYEQYF
TRBV5-4	NA	TRBJ2-7	NA	TGTGCCAGCAGCCTTGACACCTACGAGCAGTACTTC	CASSLDTYEQYF
TRBV23-1	NA	TRBJ2-7	NA	TGCGCCAGCAGTCAATCAGGAGAGGGATATTACGAGCAGTACTTC	CASSQSGEGYYEQYF
TRBV3-1/TRBV3-2	NA	TRBJ2-7	NA	TGTGCCAGCAGCCAAGCTCGGGGGGCCCTCTTTGAGCAGTACTTC	CASSQARGALFEQYF
TRBV4-2	NA	TRBJ2-3	NA	TGTGCCAGCAGCCAGGGGGGTCTTACGGATACGCAGTATTTT	CASSQGGLTDTQYF
TRBV6-6	NA	TRBJ2-1	NA	TGTGCCAGCAGTTATAGGGGATTATACAATGAGCAGTTCTTC	CASSYRGLYNEQFF
TRBV2	NA	TRBJ2-2	NA	TGTGCCAGCAGCCCGAACCAGTGGGTAGGGGGTAGCGCCGGGGAGCTGTTTTTT	CASSPNQWVGGSAGELFF
TRBV3-1/TRBV3-2	NA	TRBJ1-6	NA	TGTGCCAGCAGCCAAGGGGCCCGTGGAATTTCACCCCTCCACTTT	CASSQGARGISPLHF
TRBV29-1	NA	TRBJ1-5	NA	TGCAGCGTCGAAGGGGGGCCCAATCAGCCCCAGCATTTT	CSVEGGPNQPQHF
TRBV7-9	NA	TRBJ2-7	few	TGTGCCAGCACTGCAGACTACGAGCAGTACTTC	CASTADYEQYF
TRBV6-1	NA	TRBJ2-7	NA	TGTGCCAGCAGTGAAGCAGCCGCGGGCAACTCCTACGAGCAGTACTTC	CASSEAAAGNSYEQYF
TRBV11-3	NA	TRBJ1-1	NA	TGTGCCAGCAGTTACACAGGGCTTGAAGCTTTCTTT	CASSYTGLEAFF
TRBV3-1/TRBV3-2	TRBD1	TRBJ1-2	once	TGTGCCACCTGGCACGGGACAGTTAACGGCTACACCTTC	CATWHGTVNGYTF
TRBV14	NA	TRBJ2-2	NA	TGTGCCAGCAGCCAGGGGCGATCTGGGGAGCTGTTTTTT	CASSQGRSGELFF
TRBV5-4	TRBD2	TRBJ2-7	once	TGTGCCAGCAGCCCCCAAACTAGCGGGCTAAACGAGCAGTACTTC	CASSPQTSGLNEQYF
TRBV12-3/TRBV12-4	TRBD1	TRBJ2-1	NA	TGTGCCAGCAGTTCCACAGGGGGGAGAGAGCAGTTCTTC	CASSSTGGREQFF
TRBV6-2/TRBV6-3	TRBD1	TRBJ2-4	NA	TGTGCCAGCAGTTACTCAGTAGATACAGGGGTAGCCAAAAACATTCAGTACTTC	CASSYSVDTGVAKNIQYF
TRBV6-5	NA	TRBJ1-4	NA	TGTGCCAGCACAAGGGGTCCTGACAATGAAAAACTGTTTTTT	CASTRGPDNEKLFF
TRBV1	NA	TRBJ2-1	NA	TGCACCAGCAGTCCGTTCTGGGGTAGCGGGAGGGTGAATGAGCAGTTCTTC	CTSSPFWGSGRVNEQFF
TRBV4-2	NA	TRBJ2-1	NA	TGTGCCAGCAGCCGGGGCAGGGATGGCAATGAGCAGTTCTTC	CASSRGRDGNEQFF
TRBV27	NA	TRBJ1-5	once	TGTGCCAGCAGTTTCAGCAGGGAATACAATCAGCCCCAGCATTTT	CASSFSREYNQPQHF
TRBV18	NA	TRBJ2-5	once	TGTGCCAGCTCACCAGACTGGAGAGAGACCCAGTACTTC	CASSPDWRETQYF
TRBV10-1	TRBD1	TRBJ1-5	few	TGCGCCAGCAGGACAGGGTTGGATAGCAATCAGCCCCAGCATTTT	CASRTGLDSNQPQHF
TRBV5-1	TRBD1	TRBJ2-6	NA	TGCGCCAGCAGCTTGGGTATAGGACAGGGCTCTGGGGCCAACGTCCTGACTTTC	CASSLGIGQGSGANVLTF
TRBV7-6	TRBD1	TRBJ1-2	NA	TGTGCCAGCAGCTTAAACCCGGGACAGGGGGCGCTGGGCTACACCTTC	CASSLNPGQGALGYTF
TRBV9	TRBD2	TRBJ2-5	NA	TGTGCCAGCAGCGTGGGTGCGGGGGGGGCGATGGAGACCCAGTACTTC	CASSVGAGGAMETQYF
TRBV7-2	NA	TRBJ2-1	NA	TGTGCCAGCAGACGGGACTTCGAGCAGTTCTTC	CASRRDFEQFF
TRBV4-1	NA	TRBJ1-1	few	TGCGCCAGCAGCCAAGATGAGCTTTCCATGAACACTGAAGCTTTCTTT	CASSQDELSMNTEAFF
TRBV5-1	TRBD1	TRBJ2-2	NA	TGCGCCAGCATAGGACAGGGGGCTAACACCGGGGAGCTGTTTTTT	CASIGQGANTGELFF
TRBV5-4	TRBD2	TRBJ2-3	once	TGTGCCAGCAGCCCCGGGAAGCGGGGGGTCACAGATACGCAGTATTTT	CASSPGKRGVTDTQYF
TRBV7-3	TRBD2	TRBJ2-2	NA	TGTGCCAGCAGCGAGCAGGCGGGGGGGCACACCGGGGAGCTGTTTTTT	CASSEQAGGHTGELFF
TRBV19	NA	TRBJ2-3	NA	TGTGCCAGTAGTATAGATTCAAGGCCGGGACACTTTTCGGCAGATACGCAGTATTTT	CASSIDSRPGHFSADTQYF
TRBV28	TRBD1	TRBJ1-1	few	TGTGCCAGCAGTTTAGGGACAGGGGGCTCGGCTTTCTTT	CASSLGTGGSAFF
TRBV3-1/TRBV3-2	NA	TRBJ1-1	NA	TGTGCCAGCAGCCAAAAGTCGGATAGGGGTGAAGCTTTCTTT	CASSQKSDRGEAFF
TRBV28	TRBD2	TRBJ2-1	once	TGTGCCACTCATTTTAGGACTAGCGGAGCTTACAATGAGCAGTTCTTC	CATHFRTSGAYNEQFF
TRBV18	NA	TRBJ1-5	once	TGTGCCAGCTCACCAAACAGGGATGGTCAGCCCCAGCATTTT	CASSPNRDGQPQHF
TRBV2	NA	TRBJ2-7	NA	TGTGCCAGCAGTAATACAGGGTTAATATCCTACGAGCAGTACTTC	CASSNTGLISYEQYF